This TCR beta chain was captured by sequencing in a study of T cell repertoires in cytomegalovirus infection (dated by TCRdb to between 2018 and 2020). A note on the overall study: Donor HLA type was relevant to the analysis, because carriage of CMV infection together with the matching HLA type was indicated by public TCR beta signatures. General findings and caveats noted by the study authors: Cumulative frequency of public TCR beta family members discriminated carriers of CMV infection plus the relevant HLA type in this cohort and an independent approximately 350-donor cohort. The ex vivo response was dominated by HLA-C-restricted CMV-specific TCR beta clonotypes, which also provided the single most frequent clonotype in two of eight donors.

The data were produced on an Illumina HiSeq 1500. TCRdb reworked the public reads: Q25 trimming with fastp, MiXCR clone assembly, productive beta chains retained. Rows with a matching CDR3 protein are joined into one entry that keeps the most common DNA and genes. The sample data list fewer than 700,000 distinct CDR3 sequences, and 20% to 25% of these were observed just once. Clones ranked in the top ten supply less than 9.5% of the sample. Concerning this clonotype: Its recognized antigen is unknown. No quality values exist for individual bases; no much larger clone is one base distant.

Sample: CD8+ T cells from PBMCs. The clonotype originates from a human donor in good health (CMV status not recorded). Some clones in this sample may be carry-over from other donors' samples.

The DNA sequence follows: TGTGCCAGCAGCCCGACAGGGGCCAGCAAGTCCCTCCACTTT. Its amino acids are CASSPTGASKSLHF. The chain joins TRBV6-1 to TRBJ1-6; 8 bases in the middle match TRBD1. The CDR3 has 14 amino acids, counting the end cysteine and phenylalanine. The retained sequence is limited to the CDR3, 42 bases, with the frame set at the first base. Trimming accounts for 6 bases at V and 14 bases at J, while the number of junction bases matched to no gene is 12. CDR1 is given as MNHNS and CDR2 as SASEGT, both from the germline V gene.